This T cell receptor beta chain comes out of a study of human T cells and chemical hapten exposure. TCRdb re-analysed the RACE reads in MiXCR, keeping a single row per CDR3 protein. The table records about 99,000 distinct CDR3 sequences, 9.5% to 15% of them present only once. Time point meaning: patch test 1, 2 weeks after DPC sensitization. The treatment denotes: therapeutic diphenylcyclopropenone sensitization with weekly scalp DPC. This clonotype was seen only a few times. The CDR3 spans 15 residues. With V trimmed by 7 bases and J by 0 bases, 8 bases remained unmatched. From germline, CDR1 is SGHTA and CDR2 FQGNSA.

The sample was whole blood, taken in connection with sensitization to the hapten diphenylcyclopropenone (DPC). This chain joins TRBV7-2 and TRBJ1-2; 7 bases are a match to TRBD1. The source of this sequence is a woman between 40 and 50 years old with alopecia areata. Some clones in this sample may be carry-over from other donors' samples. The CDR3 DNA is TGTGCCAGCAACGCAGGGGGGATGACTAACTATGGCTACACCTTC. It yields the protein CASNAGGMTNYGYTF.